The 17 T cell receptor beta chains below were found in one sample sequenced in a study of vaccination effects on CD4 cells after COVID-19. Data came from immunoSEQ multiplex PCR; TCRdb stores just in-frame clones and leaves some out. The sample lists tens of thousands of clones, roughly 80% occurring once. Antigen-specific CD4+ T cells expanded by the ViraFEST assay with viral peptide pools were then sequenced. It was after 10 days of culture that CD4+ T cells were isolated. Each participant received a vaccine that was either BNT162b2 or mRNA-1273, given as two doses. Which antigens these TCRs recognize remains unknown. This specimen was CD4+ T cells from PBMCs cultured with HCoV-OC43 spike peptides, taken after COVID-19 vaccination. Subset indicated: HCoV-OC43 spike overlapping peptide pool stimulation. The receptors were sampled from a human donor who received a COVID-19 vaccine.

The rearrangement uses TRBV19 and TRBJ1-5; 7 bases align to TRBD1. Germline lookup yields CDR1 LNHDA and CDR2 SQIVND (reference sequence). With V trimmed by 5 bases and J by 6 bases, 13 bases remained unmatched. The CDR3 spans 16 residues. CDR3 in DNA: TGTGCCAGTAGTTTCGTACAGGGGTTATCTATTCAGCCCCAGCATTTT. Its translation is CASSFVQGLSIQPQHF.

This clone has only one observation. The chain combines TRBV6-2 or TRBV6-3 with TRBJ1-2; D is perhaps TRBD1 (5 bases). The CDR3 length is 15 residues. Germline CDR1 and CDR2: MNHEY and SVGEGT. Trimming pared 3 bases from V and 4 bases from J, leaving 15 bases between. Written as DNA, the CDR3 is TGTGCCAGCAGTTATACAGGTTACGGGAGCTATGGCTACACCTTC. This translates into CASSYTGYGSYGYTF.

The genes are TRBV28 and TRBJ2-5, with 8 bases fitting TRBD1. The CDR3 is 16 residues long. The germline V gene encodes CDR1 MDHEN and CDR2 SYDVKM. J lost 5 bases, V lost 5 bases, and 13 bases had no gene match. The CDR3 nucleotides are TGTGCCAGCAGTCCGAACCTACAGGGGGGCAGGGAGACCCAGTACTTC. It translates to CASSPNLQGGRETQYF.

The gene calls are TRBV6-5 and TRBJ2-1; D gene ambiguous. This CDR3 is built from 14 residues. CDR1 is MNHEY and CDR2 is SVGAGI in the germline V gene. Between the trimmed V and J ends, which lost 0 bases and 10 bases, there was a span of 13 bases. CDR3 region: CASSYSRQSGEQFF. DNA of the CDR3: TGTGCCAGCAGTTACTCGCGCCAAAGTGGGGAGCAGTTCTTC.

The CDR3 sequence: CASSVGSLSRQETQYF. The CDR3 DNA follows: TGTGCCAGCAGCGTAGGCTCCCTGTCCCGCCAAGAGACCCAGTACTTC. The chain employs TRBV9 and TRBJ2-5, with D uncertain. The CDR3 totals 16 residues. Germline CDR1 SGDLS, CDR2 YYNGEE. Trimming left V 0 bases short and J 1 base short, with 13 bases between.

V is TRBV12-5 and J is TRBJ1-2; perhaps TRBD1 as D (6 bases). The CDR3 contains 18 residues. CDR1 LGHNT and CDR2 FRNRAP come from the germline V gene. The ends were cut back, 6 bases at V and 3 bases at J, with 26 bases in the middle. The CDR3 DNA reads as TGTGCTAGTGGCCAGGACGGGACATACGAACTAGGGCACTATGGCTACACCTTC. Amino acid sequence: CASGQDGTYELGHYGYTF.

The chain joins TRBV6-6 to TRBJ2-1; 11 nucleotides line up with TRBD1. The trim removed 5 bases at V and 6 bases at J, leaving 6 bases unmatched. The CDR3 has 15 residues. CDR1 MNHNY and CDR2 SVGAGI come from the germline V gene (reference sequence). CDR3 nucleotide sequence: TGTGCCAGCAGTAAGGGACAGGGGGATGTCAATGAGCAGTTCTTC. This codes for CASSKGQGDVNEQFF.

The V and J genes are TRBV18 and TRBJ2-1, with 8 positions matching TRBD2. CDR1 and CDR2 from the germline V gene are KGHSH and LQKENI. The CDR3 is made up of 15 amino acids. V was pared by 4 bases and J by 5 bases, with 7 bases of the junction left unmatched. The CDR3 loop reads CASSRAGGADNEQFF. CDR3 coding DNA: TGTGCCAGCTCACGAGCCGGGGGGGCCGACAATGAGCAGTTCTTC.

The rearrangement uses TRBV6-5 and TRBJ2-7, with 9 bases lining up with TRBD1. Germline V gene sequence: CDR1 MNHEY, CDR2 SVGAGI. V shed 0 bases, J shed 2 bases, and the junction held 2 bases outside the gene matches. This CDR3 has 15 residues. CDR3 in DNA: TGTGCCAGCAGTTACTCCGGGACAGGGACCTACGAGCAGTACGTC. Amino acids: CASSYSGTGTYEQYV.

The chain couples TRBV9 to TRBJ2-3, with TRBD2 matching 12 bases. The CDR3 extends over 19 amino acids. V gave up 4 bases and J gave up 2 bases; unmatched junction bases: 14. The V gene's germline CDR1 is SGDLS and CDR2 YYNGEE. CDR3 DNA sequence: TGTGCCAGCAGCAGAATACTAGCGGGGGGCGGGGCGGCCACAGATACGCAGTATTTT. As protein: CASSRILAGGGAATDTQYF.

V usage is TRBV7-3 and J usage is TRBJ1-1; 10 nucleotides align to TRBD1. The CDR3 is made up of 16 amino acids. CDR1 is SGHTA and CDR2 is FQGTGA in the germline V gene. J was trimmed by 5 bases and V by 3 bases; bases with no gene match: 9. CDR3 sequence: CASSFNDRGPGTEAFF. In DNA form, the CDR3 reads TGTGCCAGCAGCTTCAACGACAGGGGGCCGGGTACTGAAGCTTTCTTT.

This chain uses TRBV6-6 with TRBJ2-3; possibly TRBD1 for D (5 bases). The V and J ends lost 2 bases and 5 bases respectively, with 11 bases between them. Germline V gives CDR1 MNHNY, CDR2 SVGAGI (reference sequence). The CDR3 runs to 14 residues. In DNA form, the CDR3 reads TGTGCCAGCAGTTACCCGGAAGGGGTAGATACGCAGTATTTT. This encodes CASSYPEGVDTQYF.

The CDR3 region is CASSLAGSSGNTIYF. For the CDR3, the DNA is TGCGCCAGCAGTCTGGCAGGCTCCTCTGGAAACACCATATATTTT. The chain couples TRBV10-2 to TRBJ1-3, with D hard to call. CDR3 size: 15 residues. Germline V gene lookup returns CDR1 WSHSY and CDR2 SAAADI. The V and J ends lost 5 bases and 0 bases respectively, with 11 bases between them.

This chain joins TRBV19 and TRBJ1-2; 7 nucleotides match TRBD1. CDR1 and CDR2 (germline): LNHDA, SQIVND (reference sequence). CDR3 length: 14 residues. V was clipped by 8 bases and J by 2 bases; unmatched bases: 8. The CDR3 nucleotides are TGTGCCAGTCGTACAGGGGAGGGAAACTATGGCTACACCTTC. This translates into CASRTGEGNYGYTF.

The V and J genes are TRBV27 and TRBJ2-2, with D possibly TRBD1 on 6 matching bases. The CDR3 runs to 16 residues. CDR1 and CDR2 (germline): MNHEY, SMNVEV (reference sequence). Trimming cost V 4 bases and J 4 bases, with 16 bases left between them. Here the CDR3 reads CASSSEGIRGTGELFF. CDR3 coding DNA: TGTGCCAGCAGTTCCGAGGGTATCAGGGGCACCGGGGAGCTGTTTTTT.

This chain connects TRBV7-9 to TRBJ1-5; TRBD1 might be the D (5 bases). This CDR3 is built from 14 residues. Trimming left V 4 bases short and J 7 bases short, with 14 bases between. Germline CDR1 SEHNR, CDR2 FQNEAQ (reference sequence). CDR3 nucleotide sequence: TGTGCCAGCAGCTCGGGACCCTCGGCCCAGCCCCAGCATTTT. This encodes CASSSGPSAQPQHF.

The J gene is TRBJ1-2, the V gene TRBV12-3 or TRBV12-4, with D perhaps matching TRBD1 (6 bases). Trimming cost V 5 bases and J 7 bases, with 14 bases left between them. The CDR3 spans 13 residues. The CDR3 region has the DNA TGTGCCAGCAGTAGACAGGAAAGTAGTGGCTACACCTTC. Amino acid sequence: CASSRQESSGYTF.